This TCR beta chain was recovered during a study of T cells expressing NK-cell markers. Study details: It was from sorted CD3+CD56+NKG2C+, CD3+CD56+NKG2C- and CD3+CD56-NKG2C+ T cells that TCR beta repertoires came.

After re-calling the 5' RACE reads, TCRdb lists one entry per CDR3 protein, DNA absent. This sample's table reports fewer than 400,000 distinct CDR3 sequences. This CDR3 spans 17 amino acids. Germline values: CDR1 SGHRS, CDR2 YFSETQ. The rearrangement joins TRBV5-1 to TRBJ1-1. The sequence was obtained from a man aged 18-75 years in good health. The specimen was blood T cells: a sorted CD56 or NKG2C T cell subset, CD4+ or CD8+ T cells, or bulk PBMC T cells (not recorded which). The CDR3 reads CASSLTLPGLGIGEAFF.